The clone carrying this T cell receptor beta chain was picked up a small number of times. This sample is part of a study of blood T cells in healthy people across ages. Then a second PCR, running about 6 to 12 cycles, was carried out with a sample-barcoded 5' primer and a J-beta primer mix. Via MiXCR, TCRdb re-called the 5' RACE reads, giving one row per CDR3 protein. In the table there are approximately 600,000 distinct CDR3 sequences, about 53% of which are singletons. The source material was blood. This sequence was found in a man aged 60-69 years in good health.

CDR3 protein: CASSPLRDYGYTF. The CDR3 nucleotides read TGTGCCAGCAGTCCTCTCCGGGACTATGGCTACACCTTC. This chain uses TRBV28 with TRBJ1-2; D gene uncertain. The V gene lost 5 bases and the J gene lost 3 bases, with 10 bases spanning the gap. This CDR3 has 13 amino acids. Germline CDR1 reads MDHEN; CDR2 reads SYDVKM.